These 10 T cell receptor beta chains came from one sample sequenced in a study of T cell responses to AZD1222 COVID-19 vaccine. Generated by immunoSEQ multiplex PCR, the TCRdb table keeps only in-frame clones and is missing some. The sample records 130,000 to 150,000 clones, about 91% being singletons. The sample here was peripheral blood, taken 28 days after the second AZD1222 dose. The receptors here all came from an adult who received the AZD1222 COVID-19 vaccine.

About this clone itself: A read error may produce the germline difference seen at one junction end. The chain employs TRBV2 and TRBJ2-7, with 11 bases identical to TRBD2. CDR1 is SNHLY and CDR2 is FYNNEI in the germline V gene. This CDR3 comprises 14 residues. CDR3 in DNA: TGTGCCAGCAGTGGGGCTAGCGGGGGGTACGGGCAGTACTTC. Its protein product is CASSGASGGYGQYF.

This clone was observed once. The genes are TRBV27 and TRBJ1-2; possibly TRBD1 for D (5 bases). V was clipped by 5 bases and J by 10 bases, with 23 bases between them. The germline V gene has CDR1 MNHEY and CDR2 SMNVEV (reference sequence). The CDR3 is made up of 15 amino acids. The CDR3 loop is CASSPQGGAWGDYTF. The CDR3 coding sequence is TGTGCCAGCAGTCCCCAGGGCGGTGCGTGGGGTGACTACACCTTC.

The V and J genes are TRBV28 and TRBJ2-6; a weak D match, TRBD1 (5 bases). V was cut by 5 bases and J by 2 bases, with 19 bases left in between. Germline values: CDR1 MDHEN, CDR2 SYDVKM. The CDR3 covers 18 residues. The CDR3 loop is CASSSPGFQGTGANVLTF. The CDR3 nucleotides read TGTGCCAGCAGTAGTCCCGGATTTCAGGGAACTGGGGCCAACGTCCTGACTTTC.

The chain carries TRBV19 and TRBJ1-3; D call uncertain. The ends were cut back, 9 bases at V and 0 bases at J, with 9 bases in the middle. The CDR3 is 13 amino acids. The germline gives CDR1 LNHDA, CDR2 SQIVND (reference sequence). The CDR3 reads CASDGNSGNTIYF. Written as DNA, the CDR3 is TGTGCCAGCGACGGAAACTCTGGAAACACCATATATTTT.

J is TRBJ1-1 and V is TRBV18; 9 nucleotides agree with TRBD1. The V segment lost 6 bases and the J segment 4 bases; nucleotides outside the gene matches: 9. The CDR3 has 15 residues. Germline CDR1 KGHSH, CDR2 LQKENI. CDR3 nucleotide sequence: TGTGCCAGCTCCCCCCCCGGGACAGGGACCACTGAAGCTTTCTTT. This sequence encodes CASSPPGTGTTEAFF.

The chain links TRBV6-4 to TRBJ2-2, with D unresolved. Germline-derived CDR1 and CDR2 are MRHNA and SNTAGT. This CDR3 is 13 amino acids long. V lost 3 bases and J lost 4, with 6 bases in between. The CDR3 region has the DNA TGTGCCAGCAGTGAAGTAAGCACCGGGGAGCTGTTTTTT. It yields the protein CASSEVSTGELFF.

The chain has TRBV10-3 and TRBJ2-3; D may correspond to TRBD1 or TRBD2 (6 bases each). Germline V CDR1 and CDR2: ENHRY, SYGVKD. Trimming pared 11 bases from V and 3 bases from J, leaving 15 bases between. This CDR3 has 13 residues. The CDR3 DNA sequence: TGTGCCTCCGCTCGGGGGCAGACAGATACGCAGTATTTT. This translates into CASARGQTDTQYF.

The V and J genes are TRBV5-1 and TRBJ2-1, with D perhaps matching TRBD1 (6 bases). The ends were cut back, 5 bases at V and 2 bases at J, with 11 bases in the middle. Germline values: CDR1 SGHRS, CDR2 YFSETQ. The CDR3 is made up of 14 amino acids. The CDR3 reads CASSTRTAYNEQFF. In DNA, the CDR3 is TGCGCCAGCAGTACGAGGACAGCCTACAATGAGCAGTTCTTC.

This chain links TRBV7-8 with TRBJ2-3, with 11 bases matching TRBD2. The V gene's germline CDR1 is SGHVS and CDR2 FQNEAQ. The junction had 12 bases not matched to a gene; V was cut back by 3 bases and J by 1 base. The CDR3 is 19 amino acids. The DNA of the CDR3 is TGTGCCAGCAGCTTGGGGGGGCGACTAGCGGGACTCCGCACAGATACGCAGTATTTT. As protein: CASSLGGRLAGLRTDTQYF.

The genes are TRBV2 and TRBJ1-1; 8 bases are shared with TRBD1. The CDR3 has 16 residues. After removal of 4 bases from V and 0 bases from J, the junction contained 7 bases not matched to a gene. In germline, CDR1 is SNHLY, CDR2 FYNNEI. The CDR3 nucleotides are TGTGCCAGCAGTGTGGGGACAGGCCAAATGAACACTGAAGCTTTCTTT. It codes for CASSVGTGQMNTEAFF.